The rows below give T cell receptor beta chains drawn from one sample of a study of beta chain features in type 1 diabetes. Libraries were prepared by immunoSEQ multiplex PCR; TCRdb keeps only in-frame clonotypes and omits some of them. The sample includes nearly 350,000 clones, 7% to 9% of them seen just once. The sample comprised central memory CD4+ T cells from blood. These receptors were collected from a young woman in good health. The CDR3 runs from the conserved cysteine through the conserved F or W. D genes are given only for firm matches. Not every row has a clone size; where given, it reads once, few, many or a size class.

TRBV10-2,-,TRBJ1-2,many,CAARDGDYGYTF,TGCGCCGCCCGGGACGGAGACTATGGCTACACCTTC
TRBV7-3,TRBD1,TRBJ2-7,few,CASSPGQGGEQYF,TGTGCCAGCAGCCCTGGACAGGGCGGCGAGCAGTACTTC
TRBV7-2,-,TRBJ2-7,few,CASSTQTGYYEQYF,TGTGCCAGCAGCACCCAGACAGGTTACTACGAGCAGTACTTC
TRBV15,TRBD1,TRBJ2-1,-,CATSVKSTGVRNEQFF,TGTGCCACCAGCGTGAAATCGACAGGGGTCCGCAATGAGCAGTTCTTC
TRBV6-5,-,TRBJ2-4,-,CASSYRVGDIQYF,TGTGCCAGCAGTTACAGGGTTGGCGACATTCAGTACTTC
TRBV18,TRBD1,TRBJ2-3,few,CASSPQGQSTDTQYF,TGTGCCAGCTCACCACAGGGACAGAGCACAGATACGCAGTATTTT
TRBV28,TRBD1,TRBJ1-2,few,CASSSGQGDGYTF,TGTGCCAGCAGTTCCGGACAGGGAGATGGCTACACCTTC
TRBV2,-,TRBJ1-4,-,CASRGEGKLFF,TGTGCCAGCCGAGGGGAGGGGAAACTGTTTTTT
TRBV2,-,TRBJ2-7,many,CASSAGYEQYF,TGTGCCAGCAGTGCCGGCTACGAGCAGTACTTC
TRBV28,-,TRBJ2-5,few,CAISRETQYF,TGTGCTATATCGAGAGAGACCCAGTACTTC